The rows below give T cell receptor beta chains drawn from one sample of a study of a mutant IDH1 vaccine in newly diagnosed glioma. Antigens for these TCRs are unknown. The assay was immunoSEQ multiplex PCR, and TCRdb's table has in-frame clones only and misses some. Among about 43,000 clones listed, around 85% were seen once. The material was PBMCs, obtained from a glioma patient whose treatment included an IDH1 peptide vaccine. Source of these receptors: a woman aged 18-35 years with glioma. Some clones in this sample may be carry-over from other donors' samples. Both conserved end residues are part of each CDR3. The order of the fields is clone size, V gene, D gene, J gene, CDR3 protein, CDR3 DNA. D genes are given only for firm matches. Clone size appears in some rows only: once, few, many, or a class for an expanded clone.

abundance: NA; v_gene: TRBV29-1; d_gene: NA; j_gene: TRBJ2-1; CDR3aa: CSVEGLANEQFF; CDR3nt: TGCAGCGTTGAAGGTCTGGCCAATGAGCAGTTCTTC
abundance: NA; v_gene: TRBV6-4; d_gene: NA; j_gene: TRBJ1-6; CDR3aa: CASSLHSPLHF; CDR3nt: TGTGCCAGCAGTCTTCATTCACCCCTCCACTTT
abundance: NA; v_gene: TRBV4-3; d_gene: NA; j_gene: TRBJ1-5; CDR3aa: CASSPTPGQPQHF; CDR3nt: TGCGCCAGCAGCCCCACCCCGGGCCAGCCCCAGCATTTT
abundance: once; v_gene: TRBV12-5; d_gene: NA; j_gene: TRBJ2-7; CDR3aa: CASAPGAYEQYF; CDR3nt: TGTGCTAGTGCCCCGGGGGCCTACGAGCAGTACTTC
abundance: NA; v_gene: TRBV29-1; d_gene: NA; j_gene: TRBJ2-3; CDR3aa: CSVEVRNADTQYF; CDR3nt: TGCAGCGTTGAAGTCAGGAATGCAGATACGCAGTATTTT
abundance: NA; v_gene: TRBV6-4; d_gene: TRBD2; j_gene: TRBJ2-5; CDR3aa: CASRLAGGQETQYF; CDR3nt: TGTGCCAGCAGGCTAGCGGGAGGGCAGGAGACCCAGTACTTC
abundance: NA; v_gene: TRBV6-5; d_gene: TRBD1; j_gene: TRBJ1-1; CDR3aa: CASSPRRGRNTEAFF; CDR3nt: TGTGCCAGCAGCCCACGGAGGGGGCGGAACACTGAAGCTTTCTTT
abundance: NA; v_gene: TRBV10-3; d_gene: TRBD1; j_gene: TRBJ1-2; CDR3aa: CAISESGRQGPNYGYTF; CDR3nt: TGTGCCATCAGTGAGTCGGGGCGACAGGGCCCTAACTATGGCTACACCTTC
abundance: NA; v_gene: TRBV27; d_gene: TRBD1; j_gene: TRBJ1-5; CDR3aa: CASSSRGTGAGIWKGNQPQHF; CDR3nt: TGTGCCAGCAGTTCTAGGGGGACAGGGGCGGGGATTTGGAAGGGCAATCAGCCCCAGCATTTT
abundance: once; v_gene: TRBV7-6; d_gene: TRBD2; j_gene: TRBJ2-5; CDR3aa: CASTPLAGGPETQYF; CDR3nt: TGTGCCAGCACCCCACTAGCGGGGGGGCCGGAGACCCAGTACTTC
abundance: NA; v_gene: TRBV5-1; d_gene: TRBD1; j_gene: TRBJ2-7; CDR3aa: CASKTSGTVEQYF; CDR3nt: TGCGCCAGCAAGACGTCCGGGACAGTCGAGCAGTACTTC
abundance: NA; v_gene: TRBV2; d_gene: TRBD1; j_gene: TRBJ2-5; CDR3aa: CASSGQGARETQYF; CDR3nt: TGTGCCAGCAGTGGACAGGGGGCGCGGGAGACCCAGTACTTC
abundance: NA; v_gene: TRBV6-6; d_gene: NA; j_gene: TRBJ1-1; CDR3aa: CASSSGSNTEAFF; CDR3nt: TGTGCCAGCAGTTCAGGGTCGAACACTGAAGCTTTCTTT
abundance: NA; v_gene: TRBV6-5; d_gene: NA; j_gene: TRBJ1-5; CDR3aa: CASSFGLAQPQHF; CDR3nt: TGTGCCAGCAGTTTCGGGTTGGCTCAGCCCCAGCATTTT
abundance: NA; v_gene: TRBV9; d_gene: NA; j_gene: TRBJ1-6; CDR3aa: CASNPSGWGNSPLHF; CDR3nt: TGTGCCAGCAACCCCTCCGGTTGGGGCAATTCACCCCTCCACTTT
abundance: once; v_gene: TRBV15; d_gene: NA; j_gene: TRBJ2-7; CDR3aa: CATSSTSQRREQYF; CDR3nt: TGTGCCACCAGCTCCACCTCACAACGCCGAGAGCAGTACTTC
abundance: NA; v_gene: TRBV7-8; d_gene: NA; j_gene: TRBJ1-3; CDR3aa: CASSIASGNTIYF; CDR3nt: TGTGCCAGCAGCATAGCCTCTGGAAACACCATATATTTT
abundance: NA; v_gene: TRBV11-3; d_gene: NA; j_gene: TRBJ2-7; CDR3aa: CASSLGLGTDYEQYF; CDR3nt: TGTGCCAGCAGCTTAGGTCTCGGGACGGACTACGAGCAGTACTTC
abundance: NA; v_gene: TRBV7-8; d_gene: TRBD1; j_gene: TRBJ2-5; CDR3aa: CASSLYGGTGASLQYF; CDR3nt: TGTGCCAGCAGCTTATATGGGGGGACAGGGGCCTCCCTCCAGTACTTC
abundance: NA; v_gene: TRBV7-8; d_gene: TRBD1; j_gene: TRBJ2-7; CDR3aa: CASSGTAARTGSPYEQYF; CDR3nt: TGTGCCAGCAGCGGGACCGCGGCGAGGACAGGTTCCCCCTACGAGCAGTACTTC
abundance: once; v_gene: TRBV19; d_gene: TRBD1; j_gene: TRBJ2-7; CDR3aa: CASSTQGAYEQYF; CDR3nt: TGTGCCAGTAGTACTCAGGGGGCCTACGAGCAGTACTTC
abundance: NA; v_gene: TRBV10-3; d_gene: NA; j_gene: TRBJ1-2; CDR3aa: CAISEGKGNYGYTF; CDR3nt: TGTGCCATCAGTGAGGGGAAGGGGAACTATGGCTACACCTTC
abundance: NA; v_gene: TRBV6-1; d_gene: TRBD1; j_gene: TRBJ1-1; CDR3aa: CASSFRQGAYTEAFF; CDR3nt: TGTGCCAGCAGTTTTCGACAGGGGGCATACACTGAAGCTTTCTTT
abundance: NA; v_gene: TRBV6-5; d_gene: NA; j_gene: TRBJ1-2; CDR3aa: CASSYQDGGYTF; CDR3nt: TGTGCCAGCAGTTACCAAGACGGCGGCTACACCTTC
abundance: once; v_gene: TRBV6-5; d_gene: TRBD1; j_gene: TRBJ2-7; CDR3aa: CASSPGQRPYEQYF; CDR3nt: TGTGCCAGCTCTCCGGGACAGCGGCCCTACGAGCAGTACTTC
abundance: NA; v_gene: TRBV7-2; d_gene: NA; j_gene: TRBJ1-2; CDR3aa: CASSPVGQFYGYTF; CDR3nt: TGTGCCAGCAGCCCCGTGGGCCAATTCTATGGCTACACCTTC
abundance: NA; v_gene: TRBV7-9; d_gene: TRBD2; j_gene: TRBJ2-1; CDR3aa: CASSPTSGSSYNEQFF; CDR3nt: TGTGCCAGCAGCCCAACTAGCGGGAGTTCCTACAATGAGCAGTTCTTC
abundance: NA; v_gene: TRBV7-9; d_gene: TRBD1; j_gene: TRBJ2-7; CDR3aa: CASSLWTGDTEQYF; CDR3nt: TGTGCCAGCAGCTTATGGACAGGGGATACCGAGCAGTACTTC
abundance: NA; v_gene: TRBV5-1; d_gene: NA; j_gene: TRBJ1-3; CDR3aa: CASSLGGLAGNTIYF; CDR3nt: TGCGCCAGCAGCTTGGGGGGTTTGGCTGGAAACACCATATATTTT
abundance: few; v_gene: TRBV25-1; d_gene: NA; j_gene: TRBJ1-1; CDR3aa: CASKSTPGNTEAFF; CDR3nt: TGTGCCAGCAAAAGTACGCCTGGGAACACTGAAGCTTTCTTT
abundance: NA; v_gene: TRBV15; d_gene: NA; j_gene: TRBJ1-2; CDR3aa: CATRDTFNYGYTF; CDR3nt: TGTGCCACCAGGGACACGTTTAACTATGGCTACACCTTC
abundance: NA; v_gene: TRBV2; d_gene: NA; j_gene: TRBJ1-1; CDR3aa: CASSVRTGRSTEAFF; CDR3nt: TGTGCCAGCAGTGTCCGGACGGGGCGGAGCACTGAAGCTTTCTTT
abundance: NA; v_gene: TRBV29-1; d_gene: TRBD2; j_gene: TRBJ2-1; CDR3aa: CSGGLAANNEQFF; CDR3nt: TGCAGCGGCGGACTAGCGGCAAACAATGAGCAGTTCTTC
abundance: NA; v_gene: TRBV9; d_gene: NA; j_gene: TRBJ2-1; CDR3aa: CASSVEVGVGSYNEQFF; CDR3nt: TGTGCCAGCAGCGTAGAAGTAGGGGTAGGCTCCTACAATGAGCAGTTCTTC
abundance: NA; v_gene: TRBV27; d_gene: NA; j_gene: TRBJ1-2; CDR3aa: CASSLFRGYGYTF; CDR3nt: TGTGCCAGCAGTTTATTCAGGGGCTATGGCTACACCTTC
abundance: NA; v_gene: TRBV6-6; d_gene: NA; j_gene: TRBJ1-1; CDR3aa: CASSYSKGITEAFF; CDR3nt: TGTGCCAGCAGTTACTCGAAAGGGATAACTGAAGCTTTCTTT
abundance: NA; v_gene: TRBV6-1; d_gene: TRBD2; j_gene: TRBJ2-1; CDR3aa: CASSVGGGRAWVSSYNEQFF; CDR3nt: TGTGCCAGCAGTGTCGGGGGCGGGAGGGCCTGGGTGAGCTCCTACAATGAGCAGTTCTTC
abundance: NA; v_gene: TRBV29-1; d_gene: NA; j_gene: TRBJ1-2; CDR3aa: CSVAKDTIRTF; CDR3nt: TGCAGCGTCGCCAAGGATACCATACGAACCTTC
abundance: NA; v_gene: TRBV2; d_gene: NA; j_gene: TRBJ1-4; CDR3aa: CASSEALPGVDGEKLFF; CDR3nt: TGTGCCAGCAGTGAAGCGCTTCCTGGGGTGGATGGCGAAAAACTGTTTTTT
abundance: NA; v_gene: TRBV4-3; d_gene: TRBD1; j_gene: TRBJ1-2; CDR3aa: CASSPRTGDLPNYGYTF; CDR3nt: TGCGCCAGCAGCCCTAGGACAGGGGACCTTCCTAACTATGGCTACACCTTC
abundance: NA; v_gene: TRBV7-9; d_gene: TRBD1; j_gene: TRBJ1-6; CDR3aa: CASSRDRDNSPLHF; CDR3nt: TGTGCCAGCAGCCGGGACAGGGATAATTCACCCCTCCACTTT
abundance: NA; v_gene: TRBV28; d_gene: NA; j_gene: TRBJ2-7; CDR3aa: CASSPQGYTYEQYF; CDR3nt: TGTGCCAGCAGCCCTCAGGGGTACACCTACGAGCAGTACTTC
abundance: NA; v_gene: TRBV5-1; d_gene: TRBD2; j_gene: TRBJ2-1; CDR3aa: CASTGTSGASYNEQFF; CDR3nt: TGCGCCAGCACCGGGACTAGCGGGGCCTCCTACAATGAGCAGTTCTTC
abundance: NA; v_gene: TRBV27; d_gene: NA; j_gene: TRBJ1-2; CDR3aa: CASRRLTNYGYTF; CDR3nt: TGTGCCAGCAGGAGGTTAACTAACTATGGCTACACCTTC
abundance: NA; v_gene: TRBV7-2; d_gene: NA; j_gene: TRBJ2-1; CDR3aa: CASSLGLATGYNEQFF; CDR3nt: TGTGCCAGCAGCTTAGGCCTAGCGACGGGATACAATGAGCAGTTCTTC
abundance: NA; v_gene: TRBV12-5; d_gene: TRBD1; j_gene: TRBJ1-4; CDR3aa: CASGLGDRGNEKLFF; CDR3nt: TGTGCTAGTGGTTTGGGGGACAGGGGGAATGAAAAACTGTTTTTT
abundance: NA; v_gene: TRBV6-1; d_gene: NA; j_gene: TRBJ1-2; CDR3aa: CASSEPSPLGNYGYTF; CDR3nt: TGTGCCAGCAGTGAACCATCCCCCCTCGGTAACTATGGCTACACCTTC